This T cell receptor (beta chain) appears in the sequencing data of a study of CD8 T cells in ankylosing spondylitis. Whole-study results and caveats: Previously reported in reactive arthritis synovial fluid and blood were some of the motif variants. As reported, disease-linked clones showed significant enrichment in matched ankylosing spondylitis synovial fluid. Disease-linked clones were CD8+ and relatively rare in peripheral blood. Blood from ankylosing spondylitis patients appeared to carry a characteristic eight-variant TCR beta motif.

The TCR beta libraries were generated through quantitative 5'-RACE incorporating molecular barcodes. MiXCR, applied by TCRdb to the 5' RACE reads, yields one record per CDR3 protein. The table has about 440,000 distinct CDR3 sequences, about a sixth seen once; the top ten hold approximately 1%. In regard to this clonotype: Its target is unknown.

CDR3 length equals 14 residues. Looked up from germline, CDR1 is SGDLS and CDR2 is YYNGEE. The trim removed 0 bases at V and 3 bases at J, leaving 1 base unmatched. This chain connects TRBV9 to TRBJ2-5, with 8 bases that match TRBD2. The sequence was obtained from a male donor with ankylosing spondylitis. Sequencing input: blood, either unsorted or a sorted T cell fraction (not recorded which). In DNA, the CDR3 is TGTGCCAGCAGCGTAGGAGCGGGAGAAGAGACCCAGTACTTC. This encodes CASSVGAGEETQYF.